These 25 T cell receptor beta chains came from one sample sequenced in a study of CD8 T cells in ankylosing spondylitis. TCRdb redid the calling of the 5' RACE reads with MiXCR, one entry per CDR3 protein. The sample has approximately 45,000 distinct CDR3 sequences; about 10% are singletons. The specimen was blood, either unsorted or a sorted T cell fraction (not recorded which). The receptors derive from a male donor with ankylosing spondylitis or in good health (not recorded which).

This clonotype was observed many times. The V gene is TRBV12-3 or TRBV12-4, the J gene TRBJ1-5; perhaps TRBD1 as D (5 bases). This CDR3 comprises 14 residues. The V end lost 3 bases, the J end lost 4 bases, and 10 bases lay between the germline ends. CDR3 in amino acids: CASSFGDDNQPQHF. CDR3 bases: TGTGCCAGCAGTTTTGGGGACGATAATCAGCCCCAGCATTTT.

This clonotype occurred many times. This CDR3 reads CASSTTGTDNSPLHF. In DNA form, the CDR3 reads TGTGCCAGTAGTACAACCGGGACAGACAATTCACCCCTCCACTTT. The chain combines TRBV19 with TRBJ1-6; TRBD1 matches at 7 bases. This CDR3 is built from 15 residues. Germline V gene sequence: CDR1 LNHDA, CDR2 SQIVND (reference sequence). J gave up 7 bases and V 4 bases, and 7 bases lay outside the gene matches.

This clonotype has only one observation. One end of the junction is discordant with germline, which a read error may explain. This chain joins TRBV6-1 and TRBJ1-1; 8 bases agree with TRBD1. Looked up from germline, CDR1 is MNHNS and CDR2 is SASEGT. There are 14 residues in the CDR3. The CDR3 sequence is CASSPRTGSTEALF. The CDR3 nucleotides read TGTGCCAGCAGTCCGAGGACAGGGAGCACTGAAGCTTTATTT.

This clonotype has ten or more counts. V is TRBV5-6 and J is TRBJ2-7; the D gene could be TRBD1 or TRBD2 (6 bases each). The CDR3 covers 16 residues. The V gene's germline CDR1 is SGHDT and CDR2 YYEEEE. Trimming took off 0 bases at V and 0 bases at J, with 13 bases between the two ends. In DNA form, the CDR3 reads TGTGCCAGCAGCTTGGTCGGGGGCGCCGTCTCCTACGAGCAGTACTTC. Its translation: CASSLVGGAVSYEQYF.

This clonotype was observed many times. This chain links TRBV12-3 or TRBV12-4 with TRBJ2-7; D is perhaps TRBD1 (5 bases). The CDR3 loop spans 15 amino acids. The ends were cut back, 8 bases at V and 1 base at J, with 18 bases in the middle. CDR3 in DNA: TGTGCCAGCGGGTACCCAGGAGACAGTTCCTACGAGCAGTACTTC. Encoded protein: CASGYPGDSSYEQYF.

This clonotype was picked up many times. The chain recombines TRBV12-3 or TRBV12-4 with TRBJ1-5; D not certain. CDR3 size: 13 residues. The ends were cut back, 9 bases at V and 0 bases at J, with 9 bases in the middle. CDR3 amino acids: CASRRDSNQPQHF. For the CDR3, the DNA is TGTGCCAGTCGTCGGGATAGCAATCAGCCCCAGCATTTT.

This clonotype was recorded at least ten times. This chain connects TRBV2 to TRBJ2-7, with TRBD1 matching over 8 bases. This CDR3 has 14 residues. Unmatched junction bases numbered 7, after V lost 7 bases and J lost 2 bases. Germline V gene lookup returns CDR1 SNHLY and CDR2 FYNNEI. CDR3 coding DNA: TGTGCCAGCACCGTCGACAGGGGACCCTACGAGCAGTACTTC. This sequence encodes CASTVDRGPYEQYF.

This clonotype has at least ten counts. This chain uses TRBV12-3 or TRBV12-4 with TRBJ2-7; TRBD1 is a possible D gene (6 bases). Trimming took 6 bases from V and 7 from J, leaving 13 bases between them. CDR3 length equals 12 residues. The CDR3 protein is CASRKAQGEQYF. The CDR3 bases are TGTGCCAGCAGAAAGGCACAGGGTGAGCAGTACTTC.

V usage is TRBV29-1 and J usage is TRBJ1-4, with 9 bases aligning to TRBD1. The V segment lost 5 bases and the J segment 7 bases; nucleotides outside the gene matches: 8. The CDR3 consists of 14 residues. Looked up from germline, CDR1 is SQVTM and CDR2 is ANQGSEA. CDR3 region: CSVSSGTGSEKLFF. CDR3 bases: TGCAGCGTTAGCTCCGGGACAGGGAGTGAAAAACTGTTTTTT. The whole variable domain, filled in from reference TRBV29-1 and TRBJ1-4, reads SAVISQKPSRDICQRGTSLTIQCQVDSQVTMMFWYRQQPGQSLTLIATANQGSEATYESGFVIDKFPISRPNLTFSTLTVSNMSPEDSSIYLCSVSSGTGSEKLFFGSGTQLSVL.

This clonotype was observed a few times. The chain joins TRBV6-1 to TRBJ2-5; TRBD1 is a possible D gene (6 bases). CDR3 size: 15 residues. With 3 bases removed from V and 2 bases from J, the gap between germline ends came to 13 bases. Germline lookup yields CDR1 MNHNS and CDR2 SASEGT. In nucleotides, the CDR3 is TGTGCCAGCAGTGATACAGGGATAGAACAAGAGACCCAGTACTTC. Its translation is CASSDTGIEQETQYF.

This clonotype was seen repeatedly, ten times or more. The chain uses TRBV6-1 and TRBJ1-1; D not resolved. This CDR3 region has 13 residues. V lost 6 bases and J lost 4, with 12 bases in between. The germline gives CDR1 MNHNS, CDR2 SASEGT. The CDR3 bases are TGTGCCAGCAGGGGCGGGGTAGGCACTGAAGCTTTCTTT. Translated, it gives CASRGGVGTEAFF.

The sample holds many counts of this clonotype. DNA of the CDR3: TGTGCCAGCAGTCTAAGGGGGCCTGGAAACACCATATATTTT. It translates to CASSLRGPGNTIYF. The V and J genes are TRBV12-3 or TRBV12-4 and TRBJ1-3; 7 bases are shared with TRBD1. J lost 2 bases, V lost 5 bases, and 3 bases had no gene match. The CDR3 is 14 residues long.

In this sample, this clonotype turned up many times. The rearrangement links TRBV28 to TRBJ2-3; 8 nucleotides line up with TRBD2. CDR3 length: 14 amino acids. V lost 8 bases, J lost 1 base, and 5 bases stayed unmatched. Germline V CDR1 and CDR2: MDHEN, SYDVKM. The CDR3 here is CASSRGGGTDTQYF. CDR3 in DNA: TGTGCCAGCTCCCGGGGGGGGGGCACAGATACGCAGTATTTT. Full variable domain (missing parts from reference TRBV28 and TRBJ2-3): DVKVTQSSRYLVKRTGEKVFLECVQDMDHENMFWYRQDPGLGLRLIYFSYDVKMKEKGDIPEGYSVSREKKERFSLILESASTNQTSMYLCASSRGGGTDTQYFGPGTRLTVL.

The chain couples TRBV7-2 to TRBJ2-7; 9 bases are shared with TRBD2. The CDR3 has 17 amino acids. Losses at the gene ends were 5 bases for V and 1 base for J; bases not matched to a gene: 12. The germline gives CDR1 SGHTA, CDR2 FQGNSA. CDR3: CASSPREIAGASYEQYF. CDR3 bases: TGTGCCAGCAGCCCACGGGAAATAGCGGGGGCTTCCTACGAGCAGTACTTC.

There are many counts of this clonotype. The V gene is TRBV20-1, the J gene TRBJ1-1; possibly TRBD1 for D (5 bases). The CDR3 runs 12 residues. With 3 bases removed from V and 3 bases from J, the gap between germline ends came to 8 bases. Germline CDR1 reads DFQATT; CDR2 reads SNEGSKA (reference sequence). CDR3 protein: CSARRGDTEAFF. The CDR3 DNA follows: TGCAGTGCTAGGAGAGGGGACACTGAAGCTTTCTTT.

This clonotype was counted many times. The J gene is TRBJ2-5, the V gene TRBV3-1, with D unclear. The CDR3 is made up of 18 amino acids. V was trimmed by 0 bases and J by 0 bases, leaving 17 bases between them. CDR1 is LGHDT, CDR2 YNNKEL, per germline (reference sequence). CDR3 protein: CASSQDSRSPPYQETQYF. CDR3 DNA sequence: TGTGCCAGCAGCCAAGATAGTCGATCCCCCCCGTACCAAGAGACCCAGTACTTC.

Concerning this clonotype itself: A much larger clone lies a single base off, so this may be a read error. The chain combines TRBV7-8 with TRBJ2-1; tentatively, D is TRBD1 (6 bases). The CDR3 covers 14 residues. The germline CDR1 and CDR2 sequences are SGHVS and FQNEAQ. The CDR3 here is CAGSSPDSYNEQFF. The CDR3 nucleotides are TGTGCCGGCAGCTCCCCGGACAGTTACAATGAGCAGTTCTTC.

There are many counts of this clonotype. This sequence joins TRBV5-1 and TRBJ1-1; 7 nucleotides line up with TRBD1. Losses at the gene ends were 4 bases for V and 1 base for J; bases not matched to a gene: 10. CDR1 is SGHRS and CDR2 is YFSETQ in the germline V gene. The CDR3 has 16 residues. The CDR3 loop reads CASSQRQGSRNTEAFF. The CDR3 region has the DNA TGCGCCAGCAGCCAACGACAGGGTTCTAGGAACACTGAAGCTTTCTTT.

Of note for this clonotype: Germline is not matched at one junction end, which may reflect a read error. The CDR3 DNA reads TGTGCCAGCAGCCCCGGACAGTACACTGAAACTTTCTTT. This codes for CASSPGQYTETFF. This sequence joins TRBV12-3 or TRBV12-4 and TRBJ1-1; perhaps TRBD1 as D (6 bases). The CDR3 spans 13 residues.

There are many counts of this clonotype. V gene TRBV5-1 combines with J gene TRBJ2-1; D gene unclear. This CDR3 contains 15 residues. Trimming stripped 3 bases from V and 4 bases from J, with 14 bases between. Looked up from germline, CDR1 is SGHRS and CDR2 is YFSETQ. The CDR3 region has the DNA TGCGCCAGCAGCTCTGACCCAGGCGCGTACAATGAGCAGTTCTTC. It codes for CASSSDPGAYNEQFF.

This clonotype was found many times. The chain couples TRBV6-5 to TRBJ2-1, with D perhaps TRBD2 (5 bases). This CDR3 region has 14 residues. The germline V and J ends were trimmed by 0 bases and 3 bases, with 6 bases remaining between them. CDR1 and CDR2 from the germline V gene are MNHEY and SVGAGI. The CDR3: CASSYSRVYNEQFF. The CDR3 DNA follows: TGTGCCAGCAGTTACTCGAGGGTCTACAATGAGCAGTTCTTC.

The CDR3 DNA follows: TGTGCCAGCAGCTTAAGCTCCCGCCGCGGGACAGATACGCAGTATTTT. The encoded protein is CASSLSSRRGTDTQYF. The chain is built from TRBV11-2 and TRBJ2-3; a weak D match, TRBD2 (5 bases). CDR1 is SGHAT, CDR2 FQNNGV, per germline. The CDR3 covers 16 residues. Trimming cost V 2 bases and J 3 bases, with 15 bases left between them. The full variable domain, with the rest looked up from reference TRBV11-2 and TRBJ2-3, is EAGVAQSPRYKIIEKRQSVAFWCNPISGHATLYWYQQILGQGPKLLIQFQNNGVVDDSQLPKDRFSAERLKGVDSTLKIQPAKLEDSAVYLCASSLSSRRGTDTQYFGPGTRLTVL.

This clonotype was seen many times. The rearrangement uses TRBV7-2 and TRBJ2-2; TRBD1 might be the D (6 bases). The germline CDR1 and CDR2 sequences are SGHTA and FQGNSA. The V gene lost 4 bases and the J gene lost 1 base, with 7 bases spanning the gap. This CDR3 comprises 14 residues. Here the CDR3 DNA reads TGTGCCAGCAGCTCGGGACAGAACACCGGGGAGCTGTTTTTT. Translated, it gives CASSSGQNTGELFF.

This clonotype was seen ten or more times. The V call is TRBV12-3 or TRBV12-4, the J call TRBJ1-6, with TRBD1 matching 8 bases. The CDR3 consists of 14 residues. With V trimmed by 6 bases and J by 9 bases, 7 bases remained unmatched. Written as DNA, the CDR3 is TGTGCCAGCAGACCGACAGGGGACGGTTCACCCCTCCACTTT. It is translated as CASRPTGDGSPLHF.

The sample holds many counts of this clonotype. The chain has TRBV2 and TRBJ2-3; 11 positions agree with TRBD2. Per the germline V gene, CDR1 is SNHLY and CDR2 is FYNNEI. The V gene end was trimmed by 6 bases and the J gene end by 0 bases; junction bases not matched to a gene: 14. The CDR3 is 19 residues long. DNA of the CDR3: TGTGCCAGCAGCACCCAGTCCCGGACTAGCGGGCCTAGCACAGATACGCAGTATTTT. Translating it yields CASSTQSRTSGPSTDTQYF.